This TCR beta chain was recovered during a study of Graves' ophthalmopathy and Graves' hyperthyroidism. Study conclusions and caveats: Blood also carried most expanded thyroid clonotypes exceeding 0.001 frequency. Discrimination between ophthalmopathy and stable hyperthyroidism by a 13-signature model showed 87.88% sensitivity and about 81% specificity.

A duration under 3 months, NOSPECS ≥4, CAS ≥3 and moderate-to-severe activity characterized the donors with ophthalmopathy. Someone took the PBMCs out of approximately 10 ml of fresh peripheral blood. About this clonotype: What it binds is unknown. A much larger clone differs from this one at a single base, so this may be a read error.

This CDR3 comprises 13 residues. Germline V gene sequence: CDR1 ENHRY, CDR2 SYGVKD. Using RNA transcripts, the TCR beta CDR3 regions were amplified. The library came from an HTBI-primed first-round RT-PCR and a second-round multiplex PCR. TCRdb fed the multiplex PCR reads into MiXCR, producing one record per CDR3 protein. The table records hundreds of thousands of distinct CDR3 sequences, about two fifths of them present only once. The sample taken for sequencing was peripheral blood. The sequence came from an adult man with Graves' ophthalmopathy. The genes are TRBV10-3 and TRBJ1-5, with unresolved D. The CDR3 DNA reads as TGTGCCAGCAGTGAATCGGTTAGTCAGCCCCAGCATTTT. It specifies CASSESVSQPQHF.